This T cell receptor beta chain was obtained from a study of graft-versus-host responses after intestinal transplantation. Study information: Following induction with anti-thymocyte globulin, all recipients were given tacrolimus and steroids for about three years.

Findings and caveats of the study: Among circulating GvH clones, peak levels were associated with early post-transplant declines in HvG clones.

CDR3 length: 15 amino acids. Losses at the gene ends were 5 bases for V and 8 bases for J; bases not matched to a gene: 11. In germline, CDR1 is MDHEN, CDR2 SYDVKM. In this sample, this clone turned up once. Antigen unknown. The table came from immunoSEQ multiplex PCR; TCRdb's copy has only in-frame clones and leaves some out. The data hold about 50,000 clones, with around 90% observed a single time. Source: unstimulated CD4+ T cells sorted from spleen or lymph node cells, taken before transplant. This rearrangement joins TRBV28 to TRBJ2-3, with 9 bases aligning to TRBD2. This receptor was taken from a human donor who was the organ donor for an intestinal transplant. The CDR3 spells CASSRLAGARATQYF. CDR3 DNA: TGTGCCAGCAGTAGGTTAGCGGGGGCACGGGCTACGCAGTATTTT.